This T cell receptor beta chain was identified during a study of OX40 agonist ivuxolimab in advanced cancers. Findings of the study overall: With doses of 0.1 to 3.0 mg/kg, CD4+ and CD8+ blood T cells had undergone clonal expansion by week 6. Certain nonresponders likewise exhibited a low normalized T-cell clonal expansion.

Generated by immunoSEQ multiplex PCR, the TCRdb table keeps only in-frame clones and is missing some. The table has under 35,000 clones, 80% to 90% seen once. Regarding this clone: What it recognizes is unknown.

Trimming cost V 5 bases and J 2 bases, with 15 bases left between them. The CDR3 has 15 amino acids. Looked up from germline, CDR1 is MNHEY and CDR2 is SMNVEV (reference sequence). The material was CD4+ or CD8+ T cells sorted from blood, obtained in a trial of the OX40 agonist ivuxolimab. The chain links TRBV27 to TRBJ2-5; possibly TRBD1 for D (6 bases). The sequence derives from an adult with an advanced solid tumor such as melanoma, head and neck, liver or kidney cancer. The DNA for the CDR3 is TGTGCCAGCAGTCCTAGAGGGACAACTCAAGAGACCCAGTACTTC. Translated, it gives CASSPRGTTQETQYF.